This record concerns one TCR beta chain sequence. This clonotype was seen only once. It lacks a known antigen. No much larger clonotype is one base removed from it; base qualities were not supplied. The library was generated by 5' RACE. This sample was sequenced with an Illumina HiSeq 2000. A universal primer binding site was added through template switching, and the final cDNA carried a unique molecular identifier so that TCR cDNA molecules could be counted accurately. First-strand cDNA for TCR alpha and beta chains was synthesized from specific primers in the conserved constant-segment region. To control for contamination, each cDNA library was double barcoded with a SMART-Mk sample barcode plus Illumina barcodes. Two successive PCR steps introduced TruSeq adapter sequences along with Illumina sample barcodes. TCR alpha and beta cDNA libraries were sequenced on the Illumina HiSeq platform with custom primers. The authors' pipeline ran thus. Raw reads were processed with MiGEC to extract unique molecular identifiers, and MiXCR was used to determine CDR3 positions. Recombination models were inferred per individual with the repgenHMM and IGoR tools using an EM algorithm. The analysis of shared clonotypes was done with the tcR package in R, with sharing normalized by the product of cloneset sizes. Out-of-frame nonproductive sequences were analyzed to study raw recombination free of thymic and clonal selection effects. Using fastp at Q25 and MiXCR, TCRdb reprocessed the public reads and kept productive beta chains. Identical CDR3 proteins give one entry, which carries the most common genes and DNA. TCRdb's processing, not the authors', yielded these V and J calls. The sample table contains some 1,700,000 distinct CDR3 sequences; only one count was recorded for roughly 35% of them. More than 0.25% of the sample is in the top ten clones.

The germline V gene sets CDR1 to MNHNS and CDR2 to SASEGT. V trim: 4 bases; J trim: 2 bases; unmatched bases: 6. The CDR3 goes from the cysteine to the phenylalanine over 16 residues. Just CDR3 DNA is preserved here, 48 bases in frame from base 1. This sample stems from a study of identical twins (dated by TCRdb to 2016 to 2017). Context from the whole study: TCR alpha and beta repertoires from monozygotic twins, unrelated adults of various ages and cord blood were deep-sequenced to test whether fetal clonotypes persist. To rule out contamination, the twin experiments were replicated at different times with different library preparation protocols.

Only healthy Caucasian donors were included. Overall study outcomes, separate from this receptor: Because the same donors could not be followed over many years, the conclusions depended on cross-sectional statistical analysis. Compared with coincidental sharing between unrelated individuals, out-of-frame TCR alpha sequences shared between twins showed an excess of sequences with low generation probability. Fewer insertions were carried by abundant cord blood beta clonotypes; a weaker similar trend was observed in young adult naive repertoires, while no such trend was observed in memory repertoires. Excess twin sharing in beta out-of-frame sequences was weaker because fewer shared sequences lowered the signal-to-noise ratio. Recombination models systematically underestimated out-of-frame TCR alpha sharing in monozygotic twins but agreed with sharing between unrelated individuals. Invariant T cells such as MAIT and iNKT could partly confound zero-insertion analyses, though diverse VJ usage argued against this for most clonotypes.

The chain couples TRBV6-1 to TRBJ1-5, with TRBD1 matching 9 junction bases. Sequenced input: cord blood. This sequence was found in a newborn girl in good health. The CDR3 protein sequence reads: CASSAYRGRGNQPQHF. The nucleotide sequence reads TGTGCCAGCAGTGCTTACAGGGGGCGCGGCAATCAGCCCCAGCATTTT.